The rows below give T cell receptor beta chains drawn from one sample of a study of blood T cell repertoires in COVID-19. Clones were read by immunoSEQ multiplex PCR, and TCRdb kept only the in-frame ones, dropping some. In the table there are 140,000 to 150,000 clones, around 85% of which are singletons. Sequencing was done on a sample of PBMCs or T cells enriched from blood (not recorded which). These receptors came from a woman aged 40 to 49 who had recovered from COVID-19. Each CDR3 is given with its conserved first and last residue. The order of the fields is CDR3 DNA, CDR3 protein, D gene, V gene, clone size, J gene. The D gene is left open where the match is weak. Some rows have no size entry. The others give once, few or many, or a class for an expanded clone.

cdr3_nt: TGCGCCAGCAGGGGTTTCGCGGCGGACACCGGGGAGCTGTTTTTT; cdr3_aa: CASRGFAADTGELFF; d_call: -; v_call: TRBV4-1; clone_size: -; j_call: TRBJ2-2
cdr3_nt: TGTGCCAGCAGCTTTGGAGGGCCTAACTATGGCTACACCTTC; cdr3_aa: CASSFGGPNYGYTF; d_call: -; v_call: TRBV5-4; clone_size: -; j_call: TRBJ1-2
cdr3_nt: TGTGCCATCAGCTCGGGACAGATCAACACTGAAGCTTTCTTT; cdr3_aa: CAISSGQINTEAFF; d_call: TRBD1; v_call: TRBV10-3; clone_size: -; j_call: TRBJ1-1
cdr3_nt: TGTGCCAGCACATTTACAGGGGGAGGCCGAGCTTTCTTT; cdr3_aa: CASTFTGGGRAFF; d_call: TRBD1; v_call: TRBV2; clone_size: -; j_call: TRBJ1-1
cdr3_nt: TGCGCCAGCAGCCAAAACGACCGGAGCTACGAGCAGTACTTC; cdr3_aa: CASSQNDRSYEQYF; d_call: -; v_call: TRBV4-1; clone_size: -; j_call: TRBJ2-7
cdr3_nt: TGTGCCAGCAGCTCGTCGGGGGACACTGAAGCTTTCTTT; cdr3_aa: CASSSSGDTEAFF; d_call: -; v_call: TRBV6-5; clone_size: -; j_call: TRBJ1-1
cdr3_nt: TGTGCCAGCAGTGACCGGGACAGAACCTCCTACGAGCAGTACTTC; cdr3_aa: CASSDRDRTSYEQYF; d_call: TRBD1; v_call: TRBV2; clone_size: many; j_call: TRBJ2-7
cdr3_nt: TGCGCCAGCAGCTTAGGGACACAGGGGGACGAGCAGTACTTC; cdr3_aa: CASSLGTQGDEQYF; d_call: TRBD1; v_call: TRBV5-1; clone_size: -; j_call: TRBJ2-7
cdr3_nt: TGTGCCAGCAGCGAAACAGTGTACTACGAGCAGTACTTC; cdr3_aa: CASSETVYYEQYF; d_call: -; v_call: TRBV2; clone_size: few; j_call: TRBJ2-7
cdr3_nt: TGTGCCAGTACTCCCTTCTTTGGACAGGCGAGCTCTGGGGCCAACGTCCTGACTTTC; cdr3_aa: CASTPFFGQASSGANVLTF; d_call: TRBD1; v_call: TRBV19; clone_size: -; j_call: TRBJ2-6
cdr3_nt: TGTGCCAGCAGCTTAGAGCGGGCTAGTCTAGCCAAAAACATTCAGTACTTC; cdr3_aa: CASSLERASLAKNIQYF; d_call: -; v_call: TRBV13; clone_size: -; j_call: TRBJ2-4
cdr3_nt: TGTGCCAGCAGCTCGGACATAGGGAACACTGAAGCTTTCTTT; cdr3_aa: CASSSDIGNTEAFF; d_call: -; v_call: TRBV11-1; clone_size: -; j_call: TRBJ1-1
cdr3_nt: TGTGCCAGCTCACCAACCGGGACAGCCTATGGCTACACCTTC; cdr3_aa: CASSPTGTAYGYTF; d_call: TRBD1; v_call: TRBV18; clone_size: many; j_call: TRBJ1-2
cdr3_nt: TGTGCCAGCAGCCAAGTAGCGGGAGGGCCAGATGAGCAGTTCTTC; cdr3_aa: CASSQVAGGPDEQFF; d_call: TRBD2; v_call: TRBV3-1/TRBV3-2; clone_size: -; j_call: TRBJ2-1
cdr3_nt: TGTGCCAGCAGGATTAACTATGAAGCTTTCTTT; cdr3_aa: CASRINYEAFF; d_call: -; v_call: TRBV6-5; clone_size: -; j_call: TRBJ1-1
cdr3_nt: TGCGCCAGCAGCCAGACCGGGGGATCCTCCTACAATGAGCAGTTCTTC; cdr3_aa: CASSQTGGSSYNEQFF; d_call: -; v_call: TRBV4-1; clone_size: -; j_call: TRBJ2-1
cdr3_nt: TGTGCCAGCAGTCCTTCCGGGACTTTTAATGAAAAACTGTTTTTT; cdr3_aa: CASSPSGTFNEKLFF; d_call: -; v_call: TRBV27; clone_size: -; j_call: TRBJ1-4
cdr3_nt: TGTGCCAGCAGCAAAGGGGCGCCTCAGGTTATGAATGGCTACACCTTC; cdr3_aa: CASSKGAPQVMNGYTF; d_call: -; v_call: TRBV21-1; clone_size: -; j_call: TRBJ1-2
cdr3_nt: TGTGCCACCAGCAGATCGACAGGGCGAACTGAAGCTTTCTTT; cdr3_aa: CATSRSTGRTEAFF; d_call: TRBD1; v_call: TRBV15; clone_size: -; j_call: TRBJ1-1
cdr3_nt: TGTGCCAGCACGGAGGGGGCAGGGAATCAGCCCCAGCATTTT; cdr3_aa: CASTEGAGNQPQHF; d_call: TRBD1; v_call: TRBV9; clone_size: -; j_call: TRBJ1-5
cdr3_nt: TGTGCCAGCAGCCCGAGACAGGGCAAGGGCTATGGCTACACCTTC; cdr3_aa: CASSPRQGKGYGYTF; d_call: TRBD1; v_call: TRBV5-6; clone_size: once; j_call: TRBJ1-2
cdr3_nt: TGTGCCTGGGATAGCGGTGCTAGCACAGATACGCAGTATTTT; cdr3_aa: CAWDSGASTDTQYF; d_call: -; v_call: TRBV30; clone_size: -; j_call: TRBJ2-3
cdr3_nt: TGCGCCAGCAGCTTGGGGGCATATAAGAACACTGAAGCTTTCTTT; cdr3_aa: CASSLGAYKNTEAFF; d_call: -; v_call: TRBV5-1; clone_size: once; j_call: TRBJ1-1
cdr3_nt: TGCGCCAGCAGCCCCGGGATGGGTATATACGAGCAGTACTTC; cdr3_aa: CASSPGMGIYEQYF; d_call: -; v_call: TRBV5-1; clone_size: -; j_call: TRBJ2-7
cdr3_nt: TGCGCCAGCAGCCAAGAATCCAGGGGGGATAATTCACCCCTCCACTTT; cdr3_aa: CASSQESRGDNSPLHF; d_call: TRBD1; v_call: TRBV4-1; clone_size: -; j_call: TRBJ1-6
cdr3_nt: TGTGCCAGCAGTTCCTTATATGGCTACACCTTC; cdr3_aa: CASSSLYGYTF; d_call: -; v_call: TRBV28; clone_size: -; j_call: TRBJ1-2
cdr3_nt: TGTGCCAGCAGTTGGGACAGGGAAGCGGACACTGAAGCTTTCTTT; cdr3_aa: CASSWDREADTEAFF; d_call: TRBD1; v_call: TRBV6-5; clone_size: -; j_call: TRBJ1-1
cdr3_nt: TGCGCCAGCAGCCAAGTCGCGGGGTCGGGCACTGAAGCTTTCTTT; cdr3_aa: CASSQVAGSGTEAFF; d_call: -; v_call: TRBV4-1; clone_size: -; j_call: TRBJ1-1
cdr3_nt: TGTGCCAGCAGTCCTACCCCTACTAGCTTCACATACAATGAGCAGTTCTTC; cdr3_aa: CASSPTPTSFTYNEQFF; d_call: -; v_call: TRBV27; clone_size: -; j_call: TRBJ2-1
cdr3_nt: TGTGCCAGCTCGGGACAGGATAATTCACCCCTCCACTTT; cdr3_aa: CASSGQDNSPLHF; d_call: TRBD1; v_call: TRBV27; clone_size: -; j_call: TRBJ1-6
cdr3_nt: TGTGCCAGCAGCTTGCCGGGACTGGGAGAGACCCAGTACTTC; cdr3_aa: CASSLPGLGETQYF; d_call: -; v_call: TRBV5-6; clone_size: few; j_call: TRBJ2-5
cdr3_nt: TGTGCCAGCAGCTCAGGGGGACTAGCGGGCTACAATGAGCAGTTCTTC; cdr3_aa: CASSSGGLAGYNEQFF; d_call: TRBD2; v_call: TRBV11-3; clone_size: -; j_call: TRBJ2-1
cdr3_nt: TGTGCCAGCAGTTACTCTCTAGCGGCCGTGTACAATGAGCAGTTCTTC; cdr3_aa: CASSYSLAAVYNEQFF; d_call: TRBD2; v_call: TRBV6-5; clone_size: -; j_call: TRBJ2-1
cdr3_nt: TGTGCCAGCAGCCCAGGCAACAGGGCCTGGGATGAGCAGTTCTTC; cdr3_aa: CASSPGNRAWDEQFF; d_call: -; v_call: TRBV21-1; clone_size: -; j_call: TRBJ2-1
cdr3_nt: TGTGCCAGTAGCCAAGGTAACAGGAATACAGGCTACACCTTC; cdr3_aa: CASSQGNRNTGYTF; d_call: -; v_call: TRBV19; clone_size: -; j_call: TRBJ1-2
cdr3_nt: TGTGCCAGCAGCCTCCGGGGGACAGGGTTGGAAAAACTGTTTTTT; cdr3_aa: CASSLRGTGLEKLFF; d_call: TRBD1; v_call: TRBV13; clone_size: -; j_call: TRBJ1-4
cdr3_nt: TGTGCCAGCAGCTTCCGGGACTACCGGAGCTCCTACAATGAGCAGTTCTTC; cdr3_aa: CASSFRDYRSSYNEQFF; d_call: TRBD2; v_call: TRBV7-9; clone_size: once; j_call: TRBJ2-1
cdr3_nt: TGTGCCAGCAGTGAATGGGCCGTAGACTCTGGAAACACCATATATTTT; cdr3_aa: CASSEWAVDSGNTIYF; d_call: -; v_call: TRBV6-1; clone_size: -; j_call: TRBJ1-3
cdr3_nt: TGTGCCACCAGCAGAGATACAGGGTCGTACACTGAAGCTTTCTTT; cdr3_aa: CATSRDTGSYTEAFF; d_call: -; v_call: TRBV15; clone_size: -; j_call: TRBJ1-1
cdr3_nt: TGTGCCAGCAGCCAAGATCAGGGGAACTATGGCTACACCTTC; cdr3_aa: CASSQDQGNYGYTF; d_call: -; v_call: TRBV14; clone_size: -; j_call: TRBJ1-2
cdr3_nt: TGTGCCAGTAGTGCTGTCCTTACAGGGGAGCCCCAGCATTTT; cdr3_aa: CASSAVLTGEPQHF; d_call: TRBD1; v_call: TRBV19; clone_size: -; j_call: TRBJ1-5
cdr3_nt: TGCAGTGTAACAGCGAACACTGAAGCTTTCTTT; cdr3_aa: CSVTANTEAFF; d_call: -; v_call: TRBV20-1; clone_size: once; j_call: TRBJ1-1
cdr3_nt: TGCGCCAGCAGCCAAGCCGCGGGAGGGACCTACGAGCAGTACTTC; cdr3_aa: CASSQAAGGTYEQYF; d_call: TRBD2; v_call: TRBV4-1; clone_size: -; j_call: TRBJ2-7
cdr3_nt: TGTGCCAGCAGCTTAGTAGCGGGGGCTAGCACAGATACGCAGTATTTT; cdr3_aa: CASSLVAGASTDTQYF; d_call: TRBD2; v_call: TRBV7-6; clone_size: -; j_call: TRBJ2-3
cdr3_nt: TGTGCCAGCAGTTTCAGCGGAGACAACAATGAGCAGTTCTTC; cdr3_aa: CASSFSGDNNEQFF; d_call: -; v_call: TRBV27; clone_size: -; j_call: TRBJ2-1